A single sample is the source of the 9 T cell receptor beta chains below, sequenced in a study of blood T cell repertoires in COVID-19. Data came from immunoSEQ multiplex PCR; TCRdb stores just in-frame clones and leaves some out. This repertoire shows about 71,000 clones, around 85% found once; its top ten account for approximately 4.8%. Sequencing was performed on peripheral blood. The receptors stem from an elderly man with acute or convalescent COVID-19.

V and J are TRBV7-2 and TRBJ2-2, with 8 bases fitting TRBD1. Germline V CDR1 and CDR2: SGHTA, FQGNSA. This CDR3 is built from 15 residues. V lost 4 bases and J lost 4; bases outside the gene matches: 5. The CDR3, as DNA: TGTGCCAGCAGCTCGGAGACAGGGGTCACCGGGGAGCTGTTTTTT. This translates into CASSSETGVTGELFF. The full variable domain, its missing parts supplied by reference TRBV7-2 and TRBJ2-2, is GAGVSQSPSNKVTEKGKDVELRCDPISGHTALYWYRQSLGQGLEFLIYFQGNSAPDKSGLPSDRFSAERTGGSVSTLTIQRTQQEDSAVYLCASSSETGVTGELFFGEGSRLTVL.

The rearrangement joins TRBV19 to TRBJ2-3; 15 bases are a match to TRBD2. V was pared by 3 bases and J by 1 base, with 14 bases of the junction left unmatched. The CDR3 has 21 residues. CDR1 is LNHDA and CDR2 is SQIVND in the germline V gene (reference sequence). The DNA for the CDR3 is TGTGCCAGTAGTATCATTGCCGGGACTAGCGGGAGGAAGGAGGGCACAGATACGCAGTATTTT. Its translation: CASSIIAGTSGRKEGTDTQYF.

The genes are TRBV19 and TRBJ2-7; 8 nucleotides match TRBD1. The CDR3 is 15 amino acids. Germline lookup yields CDR1 LNHDA and CDR2 SQIVND (reference sequence). V lost 6 bases, J lost 4 bases, and 11 bases stayed unmatched. CDR3 residues: CASRPQFRGQYEQYF. The CDR3 bases are TGTGCCAGTAGACCTCAGTTCAGGGGGCAGTACGAGCAGTACTTC.

The V call is TRBV7-2, the J call TRBJ1-1, with D possibly TRBD1 on 5 matching bases. Trimming removed 3 bases at V and 1 base at J, with 6 bases between. Looked up from germline, CDR1 is SGHTA and CDR2 is FQGNSA. The CDR3 covers 13 residues. Here the CDR3 DNA reads TGTGCCAGCAGCTTTGGGGCGAACACTGAAGCTTTCTTT. It encodes CASSFGANTEAFF. The full variable domain, rest sourced from reference TRBV7-2 and TRBJ1-1, is GAGVSQSPSNKVTEKGKDVELRCDPISGHTALYWYRQSLGQGLEFLIYFQGNSAPDKSGLPSDRFSAERTGGSVSTLTIQRTQQEDSAVYLCASSFGANTEAFFGQGTRLTVV.

This clone turned up a few times. The V and J genes are TRBV13 and TRBJ1-2, with 7 nucleotides matching TRBD1. Per the germline V gene, CDR1 is PRHDT and CDR2 is FYEKMQ (reference sequence). V shed 4 bases and J 0 bases; nucleotides not matched to a gene: 8. The CDR3 runs 16 residues. In nucleotides, the CDR3 is TGTGCCAGCAGCTCACCCCGGGACAGTCCTAACTATGGCTACACCTTC. Amino acid sequence: CASSSPRDSPNYGYTF.

CDR3 residues: CASSPTGSSGNTIYF. As DNA, the CDR3 is TGTGCCAGCAGCCCCACAGGTTCCTCTGGAAACACCATATATTTT. This sequence joins TRBV7-2 and TRBJ1-3; D may be TRBD1 (5 bases). V was pared by 5 bases and J by 0 bases, with 11 bases between. The germline V gene encodes CDR1 SGHTA and CDR2 FQGNSA. The CDR3 has 15 residues.

This chain joins TRBV7-9 and TRBJ1-2, with TRBD1 identical over 10 bases. The CDR3 length is 16 residues. Per germline, CDR1 SEHNR and CDR2 FQNEAQ (reference sequence). The V segment lost 3 bases and the J segment 2 bases; nucleotides outside the gene matches: 6. In nucleotides, the CDR3 is TGTGCCAGCAGCTTTCCTGGGGACAGGGGCAACTATGGCTACACCTTC. This codes for CASSFPGDRGNYGYTF.

By sample fraction, this clone is medium-sized (0.01 to 0.1%). The CDR3 nucleotides read TGTGCCAGCAGCCTCAGCACAGATACGCAGTATTTT. Translating it yields CASSLSTDTQYF. The rearrangement joins TRBV7-6 to TRBJ2-3; D ambiguous. V was clipped by 5 bases and J by 0 bases, with 3 bases between them. The germline gives CDR1 SGHVS, CDR2 FNYEAQ. The CDR3 has 12 residues.

V and J are TRBV18 and TRBJ2-6; the D gene is possibly TRBD1 (5 bases). V gave up 3 bases and J gave up 1 base, with 7 bases separating them. The CDR3 totals 15 residues. Germline CDR1 is KGHSH and CDR2 is LQKENI. CDR3 in DNA: TGTGCCAGCTCACCCCAGGGTTCTGGGGCCAACGTCCTGACTTTC. Its protein is CASSPQGSGANVLTF.